This T cell receptor beta chain was sequenced for a study of regulatory T cells in long-lasting Graves disease. As for this clonotype: The DNA is left out, because the CDR3 cannot be placed on it with certainty; the CDR3 is given as TCRdb lists it.

Termini included, the CDR3 measures 12 amino acids. Germline CDR1 and CDR2: MDHEN and SYDVKM. Through Arm-PCR of CDR3 regions and iRepertoire HTBI primers, TCR beta libraries were built. One entry per CDR3 protein, called by TCRdb with MiXCR from the multiplex PCR reads. The sample includes 350,000 to 500,000 distinct CDR3 sequences, around 20% seen only once; the top ten take approximately 15%. Time point denoted: persistent/refractory GD, antithyroid drugs over 5 years with positive TRAb. With RNA extracted from PBMCs as input, the TCR library was made. Sequencing was performed on peripheral blood mononuclear cells (PBMCs), taken when the disease was refractory, from a patient treated with antithyroid drugs. This chain uses TRBV28 with TRBJ2-7; the table calls TRBD2, which could not be checked here. This receptor was obtained from a female donor with Graves disease. CDR3 loop: CASSSWASGASF.